This T cell receptor (beta chain) originates from a study of human T cells and chemical hapten exposure. Across the whole study: On about 2 cm by about 2 cm of upper inner arm skin, sensitization was performed with 2% DPC.

CDR1 and CDR2 (germline): MDHEN, SYDVKM. The CDR3 has 15 amino acids. Trimming cost V 6 bases and J 3 bases; bases outside gene matches: 7. General study findings and limits: With alopecia, donors may have immune responses unlike healthy people's. With DPC sensitization, TCRs exceeding 1 in 1000 frequency showed no change.

Time point: pre-sensitization, week 0. The sample's treatment: therapeutic diphenylcyclopropenone sensitization with weekly scalp DPC. In the authors' workflow: Sampled TCR counts reached a median of around 100,000 per sample, with values ranging from about 20,000 to 700,000. TCRdb redid the calling of the RACE reads with MiXCR, one entry per CDR3 protein. These V and J calls originate from TCRdb's pipeline instead of the authors' own analysis. The table shows about 260,000 distinct CDR3 sequences, with about 8.6% occurring only once. This clonotype was seen at least ten times. Its antigen is currently unknown.

This TCR was recovered from a woman aged 40 to 55 with alopecia areata. Some clones in this sample may be carry-over from other donors' samples. Sequencing was performed on whole blood, taken in connection with sensitization to the hapten diphenylcyclopropenone (DPC). The chain joins TRBV28 to TRBJ2-7, with TRBD2 identical over 11 bases. CDR3: CASSPQTSGSYEQYF. In nucleotides, the CDR3 is TGTGCCAGCAGCCCACAAACTAGCGGGAGCTACGAGCAGTACTTC. Variable domain in full (rest from reference TRBV28 and TRBJ2-7): DVKVTQSSRYLVKRTGEKVFLECVQDMDHENMFWYRQDPGLGLRLIYFSYDVKMKEKGDIPEGYSVSREKKERFSLILESASTNQTSMYLCASSPQTSGSYEQYFGPGTRLTVT.